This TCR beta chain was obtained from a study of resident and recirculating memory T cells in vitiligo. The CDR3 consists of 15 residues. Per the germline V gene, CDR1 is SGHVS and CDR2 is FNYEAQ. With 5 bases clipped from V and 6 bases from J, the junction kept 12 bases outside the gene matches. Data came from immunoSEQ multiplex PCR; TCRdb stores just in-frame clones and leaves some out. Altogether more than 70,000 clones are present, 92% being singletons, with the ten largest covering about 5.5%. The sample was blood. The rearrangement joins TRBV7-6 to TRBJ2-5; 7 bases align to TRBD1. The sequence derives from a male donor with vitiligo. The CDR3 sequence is CASSARQGGLKTQYF. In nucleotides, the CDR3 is TGTGCCAGCAGCGCAAGACAGGGCGGCTTGAAGACCCAGTACTTC.